This T cell receptor (beta chain) was sequenced during a study of long-term antiretroviral therapy in people with HIV. General study results and limits: Clonal expansions arising prior to ART prevailed in the repertoire at every time point. Blood obtained between about 2004 and 2017 may reflect older ART regimens. Investigators report no available data on ART adherence, viral resistance or therapy changes.

As for this clone: The antigen is unknown.

HIV-positive participants all received treatment in the United States. Germline V lookup: CDR1 MNHEY, CDR2 SVGAGI. The V and J ends lost 6 bases and 6 bases respectively, with 13 bases between them. The CDR3 runs 13 residues. The immunoSEQ assay was v3.0, run at survey level. Sequencing was performed with immunoSEQ multiplex PCR; in TCRdb, only in-frame clones are kept and a portion is missing. The sample yields tens of thousands of clones, around four fifths seen once. The sequence derives from a man aged 18 to 29 with HIV. The specimen was unsorted PBMCs, collected 0.3 years after starting antiretroviral therapy. The chain uses TRBV6-5 and TRBJ2-3; D perhaps matches TRBD2 (6 bases). The CDR3 loop reads CASRLGRYDTQYF. The DNA of the CDR3 is TGTGCCAGCAGGCTTGGGAGGTATGATACGCAGTATTTT.